What follows are 21 T cell receptor beta chains derived from one specimen sequenced in a study of blood T cell repertoires in COVID-19. Clones were sequenced by immunoSEQ multiplex PCR, and TCRdb holds only the in-frame ones, with some missing. Of 170,000 or so clones listed, 85% to 95% are singletons. The sequencing input was peripheral blood. The receptors derive from a man in his forties or fifties with acute or convalescent COVID-19.

V is TRBV28 and J is TRBJ1-1, with no clear D. Germline lookup yields CDR1 MDHEN and CDR2 SYDVKM. The CDR3 runs to 11 residues. Trimming took 9 bases from V and 0 from J, leaving 5 bases between them. The CDR3, as DNA: TGTGCCAGTCACATGAACACTGAAGCTTTCTTT. Amino acids: CASHMNTEAFF.

The genes are TRBV11-3 and TRBJ2-2, with D possibly TRBD2 on 6 matching bases. Per the germline V gene, CDR1 is SGHNT and CDR2 is YENEEA. The V gene lost 1 base and the J gene lost 5 bases, with 8 bases spanning the gap. The CDR3 runs to 14 residues. The CDR3 region is CASSLGTTTGELFF. In DNA form, the CDR3 reads TGTGCCAGCAGCTTAGGGACTACTACCGGGGAGCTGTTTTTT.

V gene TRBV4-3 combines with J gene TRBJ2-5, with 7 bases fitting TRBD1. Losses at the gene ends were 4 bases for V and 3 bases for J; bases not matched to a gene: 5. This CDR3 spans 14 amino acids. The germline V gene has CDR1 LGHNA and CDR2 YSLEER. CDR3 protein: CASSPRQGEETQYF. The CDR3 bases are TGCGCCAGCAGCCCCCGCCAGGGGGAAGAGACCCAGTACTTC.

This clone was recorded once. The rearrangement links TRBV9 to TRBJ2-5; 12 bases agree with TRBD2. Looked up from germline, CDR1 is SGDLS and CDR2 is YYNGEE. The J segment lost 4 bases and the V segment lost 4 bases, leaving 5 bases of the junction unmatched. CDR3 length equals 15 residues. CDR3 in DNA: TGTGCCAGCAGCTCACAGACTAGCGGGGGAGAGACCCAGTACTTC. It codes for CASSSQTSGGETQYF.

The chain carries TRBV5-6 and TRBJ2-5, with 9 bases fitting TRBD1. This CDR3 spans 13 amino acids. CDR1 is SGHDT, CDR2 YYEEEE, per germline. The ends lost 3 bases at V and 5 bases at J; junction bases unmatched: 2. The CDR3 DNA is TGTGCCAGCAGCTACAGGGGGCGGGAGACCCAGTACTTC. The encoded protein is CASSYRGRETQYF.

In DNA form, the CDR3 reads TGTGCCAGCACTAACAACTTCGGGACTAGCGATGAGACCCAGTACTTC. This gives the protein CASTNNFGTSDETQYF. This chain links TRBV6-6 with TRBJ2-5, with 10 bases fitting TRBD2. The CDR3 covers 16 residues. CDR1 and CDR2 (germline): MNHNY, SVGAGI (reference sequence). Trimming removed 7 bases from V and 5 bases from J; junction bases left unmatched: 13.

This sequence joins TRBV28 and TRBJ1-2; D possibly corresponds to TRBD1 (5 bases). Germline V gives CDR1 MDHEN, CDR2 SYDVKM. V lost 5 bases to trimming and J lost 4 bases, with 14 bases between them. The CDR3 is 14 residues long. The CDR3 DNA reads TGTGCCAGCAGTCCAGGGAACGGCGTCTATGGCTACACCTTC. This encodes CASSPGNGVYGYTF.

This clone was observed once. The chain has TRBV21-1 and TRBJ2-2; no check of the table's D call, TRBD2, against the DNA was made. TRBV21-1 is a known pseudogene. CDR3 size: 14 residues. In DNA form, the CDR3 reads TGTGCCAGCGGTCGGTTCCCCAACACCGGGGAGCTGTTTTTT. It codes for CASGRFPNTGELFF.

This clone was found once. The rearrangement joins TRBV19 to TRBJ1-1; 8 nucleotides line up with TRBD1. CDR3 length: 15 amino acids. V was clipped by 3 bases and J by 2 bases; unmatched bases: 5. Germline CDR1 LNHDA, CDR2 SQIVND (reference sequence). The CDR3 protein is CASSIRGQANTEAFF. The CDR3 bases are TGTGCCAGTAGTATTCGGGGACAGGCTAACACTGAAGCTTTCTTT. Full variable domain (rest looked up from reference TRBV19 and TRBJ1-1): DGGITQSPKYLFRKEGQNVTLSCEQNLNHDAMYWYRQDPGQGLRLIYYSQIVNDFQKGDIAEGYSVSREKKESFPLTVTSAQKNPTAFYLCASSIRGQANTEAFFGQGTRLTVV.

The chain joins TRBV2 to TRBJ2-7, with 7 bases that match TRBD2. The germline gives CDR1 SNHLY, CDR2 FYNNEI. The CDR3 loop spans 11 amino acids. The junction had 2 bases not matched to a gene; V was cut back by 9 bases and J by 3 bases. CDR3: CASGTNYEQYF. Here the CDR3 DNA reads TGTGCCAGTGGGACTAACTACGAGCAGTACTTC.

CDR3 in DNA: TGTGCCAGCAGTTCTTCCGGGACGGGGGGTCAGCCCCAGCATTTT. This encodes CASSSSGTGGQPQHF. The chain employs TRBV28 and TRBJ1-5, with a tentative D call TRBD1 (5 bases). The CDR3 has 15 residues. CDR1 MDHEN and CDR2 SYDVKM come from the germline V gene. Trimming stripped 4 bases from V and 6 bases from J, with 16 bases between.

The V call is TRBV3-1 (or the pseudogene TRBV3-2), the J call TRBJ2-1; TRBD2 agrees at 14 bases. The germline gives CDR1 LGHDT, CDR2 YNNKEL (reference sequence). The trim removed 3 bases at V and 4 bases at J, leaving 11 bases unmatched. The CDR3 has 19 residues. This CDR3 is CASSQSSGTSGSTYNEQFF. DNA of the CDR3: TGTGCCAGCAGCCAGTCATCCGGGACTAGCGGGAGTACTTACAATGAGCAGTTCTTC.

This clone came up a few times. The chain couples TRBV29-1 to TRBJ1-1, with 7 bases fitting TRBD1. Germline V gene data show CDR1 as SQVTM and CDR2 as ANQGSEA. V trimming: 3 bases; J trimming: 0 bases; junction bases outside the gene matches: 1. The length of the CDR3 is 13 residues. CDR3 coding DNA: TGCAGCGTTGATCAGGGGGTGAACACTGAAGCTTTCTTT. Amino acids: CSVDQGVNTEAFF.

This clone appeared a single time. This rearrangement joins TRBV5-4 to TRBJ2-7, with 10 bases matching TRBD2. Germline assignment: CDR1 SGHNT and CDR2 YYREEE (reference sequence). V lost 3 bases and J lost 1; bases outside the gene matches: 4. This CDR3 region has 15 residues. The CDR3 DNA follows: TGTGCCAGCAGCTCCACTAGCGGGATTTCCTACGAGCAGTACTTC. Translated, it gives CASSSTSGISYEQYF.

The chain employs TRBV7-9 and TRBJ1-1; D is perhaps TRBD1 (5 bases). The germline gives CDR1 SEHNR, CDR2 FQNEAQ (reference sequence). V lost 4 bases and J lost 4, with 13 bases in between. The CDR3 sequence is 14 residues long. DNA of the CDR3: TGTGCCAGCAGCTCCGAAGGGGCGAGCACTGAAGCTTTCTTT. Translating it yields CASSSEGASTEAFF. Complete variable domain (other parts from reference TRBV7-9 and TRBJ1-1): DTGVSQNPRHKITKRGQNVTFRCDPISEHNRLYWYRQTLGQGPEFLTYFQNEAQLEKSRLLSDRFSAERPKGSFSTLEIQRTEQGDSAMYLCASSSEGASTEAFFGQGTRLTVV.

The chain uses TRBV27 and TRBJ2-1, with unresolved D. CDR1 MNHEY and CDR2 SMNVEV come from the germline V gene (reference sequence). The CDR3 sequence is 17 residues long. With 10 bases removed from V and 0 bases from J, the gap between germline ends came to 22 bases. The CDR3 region has the DNA TGTGCCACCGCCCTTAAGTCTGCCTCTAGCTCCTACAATGAGCAGTTCTTC. Its protein product is CATALKSASSSYNEQFF.

J is TRBJ1-2 and V is TRBV28, with unresolved D. The CDR3 spans 13 residues. Trimming took off 6 bases at V and 8 bases at J, with 16 bases between the two ends. CDR1 and CDR2 (germline): MDHEN, SYDVKM. The CDR3 nucleotides are TGTGCCAGCAGGGAGGCGGGCGTAGAGGGCTACACCTTC. Protein sequence: CASREAGVEGYTF.

This chain joins TRBV11-2 and TRBJ2-1, with D perhaps TRBD2 (5 bases). The CDR3 loop spans 16 amino acids. CDR1 and CDR2 (germline): SGHAT, FQNNGV. With 0 bases removed from V and 9 bases from J, the gap between germline ends came to 18 bases. The CDR3 here is CASSLDGQVWSGEQFF. In DNA, the CDR3 is TGTGCCAGCAGCTTAGATGGCCAGGTCTGGAGCGGTGAGCAGTTCTTC.

The chain has TRBV27 and TRBJ1-6; TRBD1 might be the D (5 bases). V gave up 4 bases and J gave up 14 bases, with 12 bases separating them. Per the germline V gene, CDR1 is MNHEY and CDR2 is SMNVEV (reference sequence). The CDR3 runs to 12 residues. CDR3 sequence: CASSSPGGTLHF. The CDR3 DNA reads as TGTGCCAGCAGTTCCCCGGGGGGGACCCTCCACTTT.

V is TRBV4-3 and J is TRBJ1-2; 7 bases line up with TRBD1. Losses at the gene ends were 4 bases for V and 6 bases for J; bases not matched to a gene: 11. This CDR3 has 15 amino acids. Germline V gene data show CDR1 as LGHNA and CDR2 as YSLEER. In nucleotides, the CDR3 is TGCGCCAGCAGCCCAGGGGGGATAGGGGTCGATGGCTACACCTTC. It codes for CASSPGGIGVDGYTF.

The chain has TRBV30 and TRBJ2-7; 7 bases fit TRBD1. V was pared by 4 bases and J by 6 bases, with 9 bases of the junction left unmatched. CDR3 length: 13 residues. Germline CDR1 is GTSNPN and CDR2 is SVGIG (reference sequence). CDR3 loop: CAWKGQPLGEQYF. The CDR3 DNA is TGTGCCTGGAAGGGACAGCCCCTCGGCGAGCAGTACTTC.